This is a list of T cell receptor beta chains from one sample in a study of blood T cell repertoires in COVID-19. Only in-frame clones appear in the TCRdb table, and some are missing; sequencing was by immunoSEQ multiplex PCR. The sample shows roughly 100,000 clones, roughly 79% of them seen only once. The specimen sequenced was peripheral blood. The receptor set was obtained from an elderly man with acute or convalescent COVID-19. Both conserved end residues are part of each CDR3. The order of the fields is CDR3 protein, CDR3 DNA, J gene, D gene, V gene, clone size. A D gene is named only where the DNA matches it firmly. Not all rows give a size; the values are once, few, many and, for expanded clones, a class.

CASSLGRGYTF TGTGCCAGCAGTTTGGGGAGAGGCTACACCTTC TRBJ1-2 NA TRBV28 NA
CASSVRQGPPGGYTF TGTGCCAGCAGCGTTCGACAGGGGCCCCCGGGCGGCTACACCTTC TRBJ1-2 TRBD1 TRBV7-2 NA
CASSVGLAVNTDTQYF TGTGCCAGCAGTGTGGGACTAGCGGTGAACACAGATACGCAGTATTTT TRBJ2-3 TRBD2 TRBV2 NA
CASSPRGQHEAFF TGTGCCAGCAGCCCGCGCGGACAGCATGAAGCTTTCTTT TRBJ1-1 NA TRBV9 NA
CASSSTGQGYEQYF TGTGCCAGCAGCTCCACGGGACAGGGCTACGAGCAGTACTTC TRBJ2-7 TRBD1 TRBV5-4 NA
CASRSGQGRDYGYTF TGCGCCAGCAGATCAGGACAGGGGCGGGACTATGGCTACACCTTC TRBJ1-2 TRBD1 TRBV5-1 NA
CASGLGDRGRSGANVLTF TGTGCTAGTGGTTTGGGCGACAGGGGTAGGTCTGGGGCCAACGTCCTGACTTTC TRBJ2-6 TRBD1 TRBV12-5 NA
CASSVTGGPPDTQYF TGTGCCAGCAGCGTAACGGGAGGGCCCCCAGATACGCAGTATTTT TRBJ2-3 TRBD2 TRBV9 few
CSVDRGRGYTF TGCAGCGTCGACAGGGGTAGGGGCTACACCTTC TRBJ1-2 TRBD1 TRBV29-1 NA
CASSTGFSTDTQYF TGCGCCAGCAGCACAGGGTTCAGCACAGATACGCAGTATTTT TRBJ2-3 NA TRBV5-1 NA
CASSLQGITDTQYF TGTGCCAGTAGTTTACAGGGTATCACAGATACGCAGTATTTT TRBJ2-3 NA TRBV19 NA
CSASLAGGTDTQYF TGCAGCGCCTCCCTAGCGGGAGGCACAGATACGCAGTATTTT TRBJ2-3 TRBD2 TRBV29-1 few
CASSQVLRGRLAEAFF TGTGCCAGCAGCCAAGTCCTCAGGGGGCGCCTGGCTGAAGCTTTCTTT TRBJ1-1 TRBD1 TRBV3-1/TRBV3-2 NA
CASSPTSGRGNTQYF TGTGCCAGCTCACCGACTAGCGGGAGGGGAAATACGCAGTATTTT TRBJ2-3 TRBD2 TRBV18 NA
CASSLFARYSNQPQHF TGTGCCAGCAGTTTATTTGCCAGGTATAGCAATCAGCCCCAGCATTTT TRBJ1-5 NA TRBV28 NA
CASSFRTFSGRPSTDTQYF TGTGCCAGCAGTTTCCGGACGTTTAGCGGGAGGCCCAGCACAGATACGCAGTATTTT TRBJ2-3 TRBD2 TRBV27 NA
CAIGQPSYEQYF TGTGCCATCGGACAGCCATCCTACGAGCAGTACTTC TRBJ2-7 NA TRBV28 few
CASSDAGTGVYGYTF TGTGCCAGCAGTGACGCCGGGACAGGGGTTTATGGCTACACCTTC TRBJ1-2 TRBD1 TRBV6-2/TRBV6-3 NA
CASSEQGVNTEAFF TGTGCCAGCAGTGAACAGGGGGTCAACACTGAAGCTTTCTTT TRBJ1-1 TRBD1 TRBV28 once
CASSLFQGDRGRGYTF TGTGCCAGCAGTTTATTCCAGGGGGACAGGGGGCGAGGCTACACCTTC TRBJ1-2 TRBD1 TRBV28 NA
CASSPHGGGTEAFF TGTGCCAGCAGCCCCCACGGAGGAGGGACTGAAGCTTTCTTT TRBJ1-1 NA TRBV7-9 NA
CASSLQGEETQYF TGCGCCAGCAGCTTACAGGGGGAAGAGACCCAGTACTTC TRBJ2-5 TRBD1 TRBV5-1 NA
CASSIRTGDSYEQYF TGTGCCAGCAGTATACGGACAGGCGATTCCTACGAGCAGTACTTC TRBJ2-7 TRBD1 TRBV6-5 NA
CASSPPGGRVNEKLFF TGTGCCAGCTCACCACCTGGGGGCAGGGTGAATGAAAAACTGTTTTTT TRBJ1-4 NA TRBV18 NA
CASSPMSQAEGDTIYF TGTGCCAGCTCACCTATGAGCCAGGCTGAGGGAGACACCATATATTTT TRBJ1-3 NA TRBV18 NA
CAWSGSGVQPQHF TGTGCCTGGAGTGGATCGGGGGTCCAGCCCCAGCATTTT TRBJ1-5 NA TRBV30 NA
CASSLPPYFETQYF TGTGCCAGCAGCTTACCCCCCTACTTCGAGACCCAGTACTTC TRBJ2-5 NA TRBV7-2 NA
CASSSQFNEKLFF TGTGCCAGCAGTAGTCAGTTTAATGAAAAACTGTTTTTT TRBJ1-4 NA TRBV27 few
CASSPRTSSYNEQFF TGTGCCAGCAGCCCCCGAACTAGCTCCTACAATGAGCAGTTCTTC TRBJ2-1 NA TRBV7-9 few
CASSLGTKNEQYF TGTGCCAGCAGCTTGGGGACAAAAAACGAGCAGTACTTC TRBJ2-7 NA TRBV7-9 NA
CATHPGQMTYEQYF TGCGCCACCCACCCGGGACAGATGACCTACGAGCAGTACTTC TRBJ2-7 TRBD1 TRBV4-3 NA
CASSGLAGYYEQYF TGTGCCAGCAGTGGACTAGCGGGGTACTACGAGCAGTACTTC TRBJ2-7 TRBD2 TRBV2 NA